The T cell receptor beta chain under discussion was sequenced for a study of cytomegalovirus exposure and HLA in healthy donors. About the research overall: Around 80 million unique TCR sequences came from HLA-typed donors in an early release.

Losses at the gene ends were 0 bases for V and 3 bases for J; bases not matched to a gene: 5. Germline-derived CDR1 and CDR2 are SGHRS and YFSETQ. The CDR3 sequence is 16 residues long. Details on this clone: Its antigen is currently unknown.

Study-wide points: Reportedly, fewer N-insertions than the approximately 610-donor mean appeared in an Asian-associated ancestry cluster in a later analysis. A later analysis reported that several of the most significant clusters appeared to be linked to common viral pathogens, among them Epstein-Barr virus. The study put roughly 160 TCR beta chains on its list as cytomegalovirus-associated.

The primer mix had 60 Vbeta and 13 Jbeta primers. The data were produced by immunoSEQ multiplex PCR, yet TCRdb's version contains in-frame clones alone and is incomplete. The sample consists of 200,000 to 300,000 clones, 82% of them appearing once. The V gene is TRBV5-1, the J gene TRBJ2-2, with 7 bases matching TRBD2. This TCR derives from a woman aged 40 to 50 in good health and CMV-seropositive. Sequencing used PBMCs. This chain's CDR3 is CASSLEGGSYTGELFF. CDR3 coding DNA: TGCGCCAGCAGCTTGGAGGGCGGGAGTTACACCGGGGAGCTGTTTTTT.